This T cell receptor beta chain was identified in a study of PD-1 blockade in classical Hodgkin lymphoma. CDR3 length: 14 amino acids. Trimming shortened V by 9 bases and J by 7 bases, and 19 bases separated the two germline ends. CDR1 is SNHLY and CDR2 is FYNNEI in the germline V gene. About this clone itself: No antigen is known for it.

The method was immunoSEQ multiplex PCR; TCRdb's version includes in-frame clones alone and lacks a portion of them. The table has 64,000 or so clones, approximately 94% seen once; the top ten hold 6.5% to 9.5%. Broader study findings: Newly diagnosed patients had baseline TCR diversity that was reportedly lower than that of healthy donors. Complete responders possessed baseline diversity comparable to newly diagnosed patients.

The time point was: cycle 4 day 1 (C4D1), after about 6 weeks of nivolumab. Each patient experienced a relapse that followed autologous stem cell transplantation, and brentuximab vedotin exposure varied. Best outcomes ranged across complete response, partial response and progressive disease. The specimen comprised peripheral blood mononuclear cells (PBMCs), sampled before the fourth cycle of nivolumab. The chain joins TRBV2 to TRBJ1-5; D is unresolved. The origin of this receptor is a human donor with classical Hodgkin lymphoma. CDR3 region: CASSPTGNMQPQHF. CDR3 nucleotide sequence: TGTGCCAGTAGCCCGACGGGGAACATGCAGCCCCAGCATTTT.